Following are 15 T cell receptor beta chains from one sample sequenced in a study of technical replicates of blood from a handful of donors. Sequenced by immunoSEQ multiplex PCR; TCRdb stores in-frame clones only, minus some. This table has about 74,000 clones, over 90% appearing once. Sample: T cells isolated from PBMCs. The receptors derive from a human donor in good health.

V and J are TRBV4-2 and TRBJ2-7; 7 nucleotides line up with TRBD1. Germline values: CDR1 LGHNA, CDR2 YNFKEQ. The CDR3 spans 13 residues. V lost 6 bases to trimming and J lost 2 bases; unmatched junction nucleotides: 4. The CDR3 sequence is CASRGDSPYEQYF. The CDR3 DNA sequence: TGTGCCAGCAGAGGGGACAGTCCCTACGAGCAGTACTTC.

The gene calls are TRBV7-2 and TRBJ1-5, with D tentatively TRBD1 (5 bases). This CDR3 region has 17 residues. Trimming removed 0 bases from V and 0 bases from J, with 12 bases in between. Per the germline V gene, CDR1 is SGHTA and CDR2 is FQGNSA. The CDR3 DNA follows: TGTGCCAGCAGCTTAGCGCTATGGACAAGTAGCAATCAGCCCCAGCATTTT. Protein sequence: CASSLALWTSSNQPQHF. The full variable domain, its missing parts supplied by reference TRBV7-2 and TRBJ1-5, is GAGVSQSPSNKVTEKGKDVELRCDPISGHTALYWYRQSLGQGLEFLIYFQGNSAPDKSGLPSDRFSAERTGGSVSTLTIQRTQQEDSAVYLCASSLALWTSSNQPQHFGDGTRLSIL.

For the CDR3, the DNA is TGCGCCAGCAGCTTGGGTGGCAGATGGAACACTGAAGCTTTCTTT. This translates into CASSLGGRWNTEAFF. This chain connects TRBV5-1 to TRBJ1-1; D is unclear. Germline CDR1 is SGHRS and CDR2 is YFSETQ. The CDR3 runs to 15 residues. V lost 0 bases and J lost 1, with 10 bases in between.

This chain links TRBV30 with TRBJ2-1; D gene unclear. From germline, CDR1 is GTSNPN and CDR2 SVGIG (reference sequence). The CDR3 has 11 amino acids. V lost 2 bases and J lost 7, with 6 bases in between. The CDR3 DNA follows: TGTGCCTGGAGTATCGGGAATGAGCAGTTCTTC. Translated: CAWSIGNEQFF.

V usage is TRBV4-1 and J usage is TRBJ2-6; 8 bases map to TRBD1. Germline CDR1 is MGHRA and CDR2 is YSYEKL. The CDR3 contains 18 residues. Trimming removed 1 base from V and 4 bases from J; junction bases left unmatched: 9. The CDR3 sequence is CASSQGFQGARGANVLTF. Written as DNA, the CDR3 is TGCGCCAGCAGCCAAGGCTTCCAGGGGGCGCGCGGGGCCAACGTCCTGACTTTC.

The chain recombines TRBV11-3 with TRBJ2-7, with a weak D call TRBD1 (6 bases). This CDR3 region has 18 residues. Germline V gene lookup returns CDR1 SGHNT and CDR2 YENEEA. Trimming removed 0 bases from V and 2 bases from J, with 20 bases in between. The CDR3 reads CASSLESGSGTRPYEQYF. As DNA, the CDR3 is TGTGCCAGCAGCTTAGAAAGTGGCTCCGGGACAAGGCCCTACGAGCAGTACTTC. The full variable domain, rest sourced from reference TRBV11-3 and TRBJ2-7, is EAGVVQSPRYKIIEKKQPVAFWCNPISGHNTLYWYLQNLGQGPELLIRYENEEAVDDSQLPKDRFSAERLKGVDSTLKIQPAELGDSAVYLCASSLESGSGTRPYEQYFGPGTRLTVT.

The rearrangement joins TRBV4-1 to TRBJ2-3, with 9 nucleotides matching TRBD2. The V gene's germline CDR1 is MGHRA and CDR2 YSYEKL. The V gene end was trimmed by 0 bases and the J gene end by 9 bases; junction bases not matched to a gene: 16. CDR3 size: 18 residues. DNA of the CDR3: TGCGCCAGCAGCCAAGATGTTAGTGGCGGGGGGGCTCCTGACACGCAGTATTTT. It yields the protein CASSQDVSGGGAPDTQYF.

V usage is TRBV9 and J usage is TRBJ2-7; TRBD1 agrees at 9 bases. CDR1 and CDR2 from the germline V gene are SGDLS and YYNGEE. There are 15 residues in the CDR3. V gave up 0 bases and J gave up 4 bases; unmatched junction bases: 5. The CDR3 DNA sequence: TGTGCCAGCAGCGTAGGGACAGGGGTGATATACGAGCAGTACTTC. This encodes CASSVGTGVIYEQYF.

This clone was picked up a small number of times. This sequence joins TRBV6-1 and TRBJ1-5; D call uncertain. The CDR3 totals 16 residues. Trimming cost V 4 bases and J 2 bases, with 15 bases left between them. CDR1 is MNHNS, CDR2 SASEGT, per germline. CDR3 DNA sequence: TGTGCCAGCAGTGTTCGCGGTGTGGCAGGCAATCAGCCCCAGCATTTT. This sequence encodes CASSVRGVAGNQPQHF.

The CDR3 region has the DNA TGTGCCAGCAGCTTAGGATCGGAGACTGAAGCTTTCTTT. This gives the protein CASSLGSETEAFF. V is TRBV7-9 and J is TRBJ1-1; D unclear. Trimming took off 1 base at V and 5 bases at J, with 8 bases between the two ends. Per germline, CDR1 SEHNR and CDR2 FQNEAQ (reference sequence). The CDR3 runs 13 residues.

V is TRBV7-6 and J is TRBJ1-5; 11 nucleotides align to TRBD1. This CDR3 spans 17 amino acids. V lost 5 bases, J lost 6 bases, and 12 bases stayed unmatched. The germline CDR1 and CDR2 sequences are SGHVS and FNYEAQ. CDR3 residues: CASSPIAGTGGGQPQHF. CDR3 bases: TGTGCCAGCAGCCCAATCGCGGGGACAGGGGGAGGTCAGCCCCAGCATTTT.

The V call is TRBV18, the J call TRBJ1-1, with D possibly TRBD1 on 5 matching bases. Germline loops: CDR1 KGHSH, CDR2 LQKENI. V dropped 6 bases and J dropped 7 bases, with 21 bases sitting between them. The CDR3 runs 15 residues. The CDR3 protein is CASSLRAGLNVEAFF. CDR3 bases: TGTGCCAGCTCCCTCCGGGCAGGGCTAAACGTTGAAGCTTTCTTT.

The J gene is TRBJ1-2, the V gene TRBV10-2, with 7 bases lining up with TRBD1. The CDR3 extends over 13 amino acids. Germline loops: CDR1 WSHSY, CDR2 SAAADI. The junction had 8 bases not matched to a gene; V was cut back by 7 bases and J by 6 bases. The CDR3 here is CASTSTGYHGYTF. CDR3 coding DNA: TGCGCCAGCACCTCGACAGGGTACCATGGCTACACCTTC.

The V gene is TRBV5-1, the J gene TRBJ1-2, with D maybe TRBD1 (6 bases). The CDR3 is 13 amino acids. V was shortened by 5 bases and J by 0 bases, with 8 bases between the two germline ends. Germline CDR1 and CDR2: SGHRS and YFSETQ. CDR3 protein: CASRRTANYGYTF. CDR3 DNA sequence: TGCGCCAGCAGACGGACAGCTAACTATGGCTACACCTTC.

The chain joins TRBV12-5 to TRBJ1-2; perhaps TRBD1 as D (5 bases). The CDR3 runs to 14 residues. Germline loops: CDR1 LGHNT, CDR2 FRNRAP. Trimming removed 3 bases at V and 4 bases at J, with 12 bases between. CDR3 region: CASGFGGSGYGYTF. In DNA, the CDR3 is TGTGCTAGTGGTTTCGGGGGGTCAGGCTATGGCTACACCTTC.